The next 9 T cell receptor beta chains were all read from a single sample in a study of regulatory T cells in long-lasting Graves disease. Building the TCR beta libraries relied on iRepertoire HTBI primers, and CDR3 regions underwent Arm-PCR. In TCRdb, the multiplex PCR reads were re-called with MiXCR into one record per CDR3 protein. The sample holds about 660,000 distinct CDR3 sequences, around 30% seen once. Regarding time point: persistent/refractory GD, antithyroid drugs over 5 years with positive TRAb. Preparation of the TCR library used RNA extracted from PBMCs. The sequencing used peripheral blood mononuclear cells (PBMCs), collected when the disease was refractory, from a patient treated with antithyroid drugs. These receptors originate from a female donor with Graves disease.

This clonotype was seen ten or more times. The chain joins TRBV12-3 or TRBV12-4 to TRBJ2-5; D possibly corresponds to TRBD2 (5 bases). The CDR3 contains 14 residues. V dropped 1 base and J dropped 3 bases, with 9 bases sitting between them. This CDR3 is CASSLGPGEETQYF. The CDR3 DNA reads as TGTGCCAGCAGTTTAGGACCCGGGGAAGAGACCCAGTACTTC.

This clonotype was counted between two and nine times. The genes are TRBV2 and TRBJ1-5, with D uncertain. The germline V and J ends were trimmed by 4 bases and 4 bases, with 8 bases remaining between them. In germline, CDR1 is SNHLY, CDR2 FYNNEI. This CDR3 is 13 amino acids long. The CDR3 bases are TGTGCCAGCAGTGTACAGATTAATCAGCCCCAGCATTTT. Protein sequence: CASSVQINQPQHF.

The genes are TRBV29-1 and TRBJ1-2; 9 positions match TRBD1. This CDR3 has 14 amino acids. Losses at the gene ends were 7 bases for V and 4 bases for J; bases not matched to a gene: 10. Germline lookup yields CDR1 SQVTM and CDR2 ANQGSEA. The CDR3 spells CSDRRTGASYGYTF. CDR3 bases: TGCAGCGATAGACGGACAGGGGCGAGCTATGGCTACACCTTC.

This clonotype was detected once. The chain uses TRBV11-2 and TRBJ1-5; D is perhaps TRBD1 (6 bases). Trimming took 3 bases from V and 9 from J, leaving 15 bases between them. The CDR3 runs to 14 residues. CDR1 SGHAT and CDR2 FQNNGV come from the germline V gene. The CDR3 DNA is TGTGCCAGCAGCTTGGACAGAGCTGAGGGGCCCCAGCATTTT. Protein product: CASSLDRAEGPQHF.

The chain joins TRBV11-2 to TRBJ2-7, with TRBD2 matching 9 bases. CDR1 and CDR2 from the germline V gene are SGHAT and FQNNGV. The CDR3 is 16 residues long. Germline trimming cut 1 base from V and 0 bases from J; bases unmatched to any gene: 4. The CDR3 reads CASSLAASGTSYEQYF. The CDR3 nucleotides read TGTGCCAGCAGCTTAGCGGCTAGCGGGACCTCCTACGAGCAGTACTTC.

This clonotype was seen a few times. CDR3 DNA: TGTGCCAGCAGAGGGGGGGAGACGAACACTGAAGCTTTCTTT. The encoded protein is CASRGGETNTEAFF. This chain uses TRBV6-1 with TRBJ1-1; D is perhaps TRBD1 (6 bases). The V end lost 6 bases, the J end lost 1 base, and 12 bases lay between the germline ends. Germline loops: CDR1 MNHNS, CDR2 SASEGT. CDR3 length: 14 residues.

Only a few counts were recorded for this clonotype. The rearrangement joins TRBV20-1 to TRBJ2-5, with no clear D. CDR3 length: 14 residues. The ends were cut back, 1 base at V and 2 bases at J, with 11 bases in the middle. Per germline, CDR1 DFQATT and CDR2 SNEGSKA (reference sequence). CDR3: CSARGARIQETQYF. The CDR3 DNA is TGCAGTGCTAGAGGTGCCCGAATACAAGAGACCCAGTACTTC.

This rearrangement joins TRBV18 to TRBJ1-1; D uncertain. CDR3 length equals 14 residues. V lost 6 bases, J lost 1 base, and 12 bases lay in between. Germline-derived CDR1 and CDR2 are KGHSH and LQKENI. The CDR3 region is CASSFAAGNTEAFF. CDR3 in DNA: TGTGCCAGCTCCTTTGCTGCGGGGAACACTGAAGCTTTCTTT.

This clonotype was observed a few times. This chain joins TRBV3-1 and TRBJ1-1, with D tentatively TRBD1 (5 bases). The CDR3 runs 12 residues. Trimming shortened V by 2 bases and J by 9 bases, and 10 bases separated the two germline ends. Germline assignment: CDR1 LGHDT and CDR2 YNNKEL (reference sequence). The chain's CDR3 is CASSQSGTQAFF. The CDR3 nucleotides are TGTGCCAGCAGCCAAAGCGGGACTCAAGCTTTCTTT.